The clone carrying this TCR beta chain came up many times. Time point meaning: newly diagnosed GD, antithyroid drugs for less than 3 months. RNA from PBMCs was the source of the TCR library. The source of the sample is a study of regulatory T cells in long-lasting Graves disease. Germline CDR1 is SNHLY and CDR2 is FYNNEI. Losses at the gene ends were 5 bases for V and 0 bases for J; bases not matched to a gene: 7. This CDR3 is 15 amino acids long. Arm-PCR of CDR3 regions and iRepertoire HTBI primers were used to build TCR beta libraries. In TCRdb, the multiplex PCR reads were re-called with MiXCR into one record per CDR3 protein. The data hold 440,000 or so distinct CDR3 sequences, with about 17% observed a single time. This same sample was also part of a study on T cells in Graves' hyperthyroidism and ophthalmopathy.

The chain is built from TRBV2 and TRBJ2-7; TRBD1 agrees at 7 bases. This material consisted of peripheral blood mononuclear cells (PBMCs), taken at new diagnosis, from a patient treated with antithyroid drugs. The receptor's source is a woman between 25 and 40 years old with Graves disease. The CDR3 loop is CASSPNRGSSYEQYF. The CDR3 DNA follows: TGTGCCAGCAGTCCCAACAGGGGCAGCTCCTACGAGCAGTACTTC.